This TCR beta chain was sequenced during a study of control samples from healthy donors and cancer patients (TCRdb year 2020). The library was generated by the immunoSEQ multiplex PCR assay. Imported from immuneACCESS, the table was reduced by TCRdb to in-frame sequences with V and J called. These copies leave out some clones; in studies compared against another copy, an unresolved V gene accounts for under half, and the cause of the remainder is not known. Within this sample are 150,000 to 200,000 clones, with more than 85% of them counted one time only. The ten largest account for approximately 0.7% of the sample. The germline V gene specifies SGHRS as CDR1 and YFSETQ as CDR2. The cysteine opens and the phenylalanine closes a CDR3 of 13 amino acids. Kept here is only the CDR3 DNA, which spans 39 bases and is read in frame from base 1. Between the V and J ends, shortened by 0 bases and 5 bases respectively, the junction contains 8 bases.

In the case of this clone: The antigen it binds to is not known. Per-base quality was not reported, and no clone a single base away is much larger than it.

The sequence derives from a woman aged 25-40 years in good health. Sequencing was done on a sample of blood. The V and J segments used are TRBV5-1 and TRBJ2-5; no D gene can be assigned with confidence. The CDR3 region has the sequence CASSLVLRETQYF. The DNA sequence is given as TGCGCCAGCAGCTTGGTCCTCCGGGAGACCCAGTACTTC. Outside the CDR3, residues come from the reference TRBV5-1 and TRBJ2-5 proteins, so the full variable domain is: KAGVTQTPRYLIKTRGQQVTLSCSPISGHRSVSWYQQTPGQGLQFLFEYFSETQRNKGNFPGRFSGRQFSNSRSEMNVSTLELGDSALYLCASSLVLRETQYFGPGTRLLVL.